The T cell receptor (beta chain) under discussion was sequenced for a study of blood T cell repertoires in COVID-19. The overall study: Specimens from acute and convalescent COVID-19 originated in the United States, Italy and Spain. The analysed material was cDNA or gDNA that came from T cells, B-cell-depleted T cells, or PBMCs.

Methods used by the authors: Reference gene primer amplification yielded estimated nucleated cell counts. This table comes from immunoSEQ multiplex PCR, and its TCRdb copy is limited to in-frame clones, with some not included. The V and J calls and clone size come from that table; D and trimming were worked out from the DNA. The sample consists of 56,000 or so clones, 75% to 95% of them appearing once. Between the trimmed V and J ends, which lost 1 base and 0 bases, there was a span of 18 bases. Germline CDR1 is KGHDR and CDR2 is SFDVKD. CDR3 size: 18 residues. Sequencing was performed on peripheral blood. The sequence was collected from a man between 45 and 60 years old with active COVID-19. The genes are TRBV24-1 and TRBJ2-7; a possible D gene is TRBD2 (5 bases). Written as DNA, the CDR3 is TGTGCCACCAGTGATTTCCGGGGTAGTGATCAGAGCTCCTACGAGCAGTACTTC. Translating gives CATSDFRGSDQSSYEQYF.